This record looks at one T cell receptor beta chain sequence and its context. Antigen specificity is unknown. The junction and the germline gene differ at one end; a read error may be behind it. This entry is derived from a study of cytomegalovirus exposure and HLA in healthy donors. Findings and limits, study-wide: Near-uniform donor sequencing depth was presumed by presence/absence analyses.

The CDR3 is 15 amino acids. CDR1 is SGHTA and CDR2 is FQGTGA in the germline V gene. Amplification used 60 Vbeta primers and 13 Jbeta primers. Sequenced by immunoSEQ multiplex PCR; TCRdb stores in-frame clones only, minus some. The sample lists fewer than 300,000 clones; about nine tenths were seen once. The chain has TRBV7-3 and TRBJ1-2; 7 bases align to TRBD1. The sequencing sample was made of PBMCs. The TCR sequence derives from a man aged 40-49 years in good health and CMV-seropositive. CDR3 DNA sequence: TGTGCCGGCAGCCTCGGGCACAGGGGTGACTATGGCTACACCTTC. Residues: CAGSLGHRGDYGYTF.